This TCR beta chain was identified in a study of T cells in Graves' hyperthyroidism and ophthalmopathy. This clonotype occurred many times. The target antigen is unknown. CDR1 is GTSNPN, CDR2 SVGIG, per germline (reference sequence). J lost 11 bases, V lost 0 bases, and 4 bases had no gene match. The CDR3 totals 12 residues. Ophthalmopathy patients all had a Clinical Activity Score of at least 3, a NOSPECS grade of at least 4 and disease under 3 months old. Each 10 ml fresh peripheral blood draw supplied the PBMCs. Notes on the study in general: A model of 13 V-J features distinguished ophthalmopathy from stable hyperthyroidism.

The CDR3 regions of TCR beta were amplified from RNA transcripts. First-round RT-PCR with HTBI primers amplified the TCR CDR3 region. A single record per CDR3 protein comes from TCRdb applying MiXCR to the multiplex PCR reads. The table records about 500,000 distinct CDR3 sequences, about 16% of them present only once. The clonotype originates from a woman in her thirties with Graves' ophthalmopathy. Sequences were obtained from blood. The chain uses TRBV30 and TRBJ1-2, with 9 bases matching TRBD1. CDR3 in DNA: TGTGCCTGGAGTGTAAACGACAGGGGGTACACCTTC. Amino acid sequence: CAWSVNDRGYTF.